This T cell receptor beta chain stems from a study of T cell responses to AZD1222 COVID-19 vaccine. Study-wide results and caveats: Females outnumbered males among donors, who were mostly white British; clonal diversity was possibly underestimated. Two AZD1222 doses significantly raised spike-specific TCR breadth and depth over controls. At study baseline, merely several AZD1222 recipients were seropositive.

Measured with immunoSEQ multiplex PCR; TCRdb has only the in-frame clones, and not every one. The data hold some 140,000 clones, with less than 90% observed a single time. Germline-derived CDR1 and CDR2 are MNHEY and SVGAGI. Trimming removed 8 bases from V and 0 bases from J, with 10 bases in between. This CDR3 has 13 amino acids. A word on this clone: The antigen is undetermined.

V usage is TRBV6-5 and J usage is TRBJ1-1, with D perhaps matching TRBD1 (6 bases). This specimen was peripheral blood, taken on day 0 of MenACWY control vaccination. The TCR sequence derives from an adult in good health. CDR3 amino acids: CASAGHLNTEAFF. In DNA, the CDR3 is TGTGCCAGCGCGGGACACCTGAACACTGAAGCTTTCTTT.